The 25 T cell receptor beta chains below were found in one sample sequenced in a study of T cell changes during pregnancy in multiple sclerosis. The protocol was immunoSEQ multiplex PCR, while the TCRdb copy is restricted to in-frame clones and leaves out a portion. The table lists approximately 94,000 clones, 92% of them singletons. This sample comprised peripheral blood, obtained after pregnancy. The origin of the receptors is a female donor with multiple sclerosis, enrolled in a pregnancy study.

This chain connects TRBV13 to TRBJ2-4; D not resolved. The CDR3 runs 14 residues. Trimming left V 5 bases short and J 7 bases short, with 15 bases between. The germline V gene encodes CDR1 PRHDT and CDR2 FYEKMQ (reference sequence). The CDR3 loop is CASSPQLGGNIQYF. The CDR3 DNA reads as TGTGCCAGCAGCCCACAGCTTGGTGGGAACATTCAGTACTTC.

This clone came up a few times. The chain joins TRBV19 to TRBJ1-2; TRBD1 matches at 8 bases. This CDR3 is built from 13 residues. Germline V CDR1 and CDR2: LNHDA, SQIVND (reference sequence). J was trimmed by 8 bases and V by 6 bases; bases with no gene match: 8. CDR3 coding DNA: TGTGCCAGTAGCCCTGGACAGGGAAGGGGCTACACCTTC. It yields the protein CASSPGQGRGYTF.

This chain uses TRBV5-4 with TRBJ2-2, with 9 nucleotides matching TRBD1. Germline V gene sequence: CDR1 SGHNT, CDR2 YYREEE (reference sequence). J lost 3 bases, V lost 3 bases, and 3 bases had no gene match. The CDR3 spans 15 residues. For the CDR3, the DNA is TGTGCCAGCAGCTATAGGACAGGGGACACCGGGGAGCTGTTTTTT. It specifies CASSYRTGDTGELFF.

The gene calls are TRBV28 and TRBJ1-5; D call uncertain. Between the trimmed V and J ends, which lost 2 bases and 1 base, there was a span of 15 bases. The CDR3 loop spans 17 amino acids. Germline CDR1 is MDHEN and CDR2 is SYDVKM. CDR3 in DNA: TGTGCCAGCAGTTTACCCCACCCGACAAAAAGCAATCAGCCCCAGCATTTT. This encodes CASSLPHPTKSNQPQHF.

V gene TRBV13 combines with J gene TRBJ2-1; 9 bases align to TRBD2. This CDR3 region has 14 residues. The J segment lost 12 bases and the V segment lost 2 bases, leaving 8 bases of the junction unmatched. Germline loops: CDR1 PRHDT, CDR2 FYEKMQ (reference sequence). CDR3 nucleotides: TGTGCCAGCAGCTTACCCAATAGCGGGAGTGGGCAGTTCTTC. The encoded protein is CASSLPNSGSGQFF.

The gene calls are TRBV6-6 and TRBJ2-2, with D uncertain. V was pared by 4 bases and J by 5 bases, with 5 bases between. The germline V gene encodes CDR1 MNHNY and CDR2 SVGAGI (reference sequence). This CDR3 is built from 12 residues. The CDR3 DNA follows: TGTGCCAGCAGTTGGGCGACCGGGGAGCTGTTTTTT. This encodes CASSWATGELFF.

This chain joins TRBV7-9 and TRBJ2-5; TRBD2 agrees at 8 bases. The trim removed 2 bases at V and 5 bases at J, leaving 10 bases unmatched. The germline CDR1 and CDR2 sequences are SEHNR and FQNEAQ (reference sequence). The CDR3 length is 16 residues. In DNA form, the CDR3 reads TGTGCCAGCAGCTTACTACTAGCGGCATCTGGGGAGACCCAGTACTTC. Protein: CASSLLLAASGETQYF. The whole variable domain, remainder taken from reference TRBV7-9 and TRBJ2-5, is DTGVSQNPRHKITKRGQNVTFRCDPISEHNRLYWYRQTLGQGPEFLTYFQNEAQLEKSRLLSDRFSAERPKGSFSTLEIQRTEQGDSAMYLCASSLLLAASGETQYFGPGTRLLVL.

The chain uses TRBV12-5 and TRBJ2-4; D not certain. V was shortened by 0 bases and J by 4 bases, with 13 bases between the two germline ends. CDR3 size: 16 residues. The V gene's germline CDR1 is LGHNT and CDR2 FRNRAP. DNA for the CDR3: TGTGCTAGTGGTTTGGTGATCAGTTTGTGTAAAAACATTCAGTACTTC. Its translation is CASGLVISLCKNIQYF. Full variable domain (remainder filled in from reference TRBV12-5 and TRBJ2-4): DARVTQTPRHKVTEMGQEVTMRCQPILGHNTVFWYRQTMMQGLELLAYFRNRAPLDDSGMPKDRFSAEMPDATLATLKIQPSEPRDSAVYFCASGLVISLCKNIQYFGAGTRLSVL.

The chain uses TRBV27 and TRBJ2-7, with D possibly TRBD1 on 5 matching bases. The CDR3 has 14 residues. V was pared by 2 bases and J by 3 bases, with 11 bases between. Per the germline V gene, CDR1 is MNHEY and CDR2 is SMNVEV (reference sequence). The CDR3 sequence is CASSLKRGDYEQYF. CDR3 sequence (DNA): TGTGCCAGCAGTTTAAAAAGGGGCGACTACGAGCAGTACTTC.

This clone has ten or more counts. This sequence joins TRBV30 and TRBJ1-1; D is undetermined. Germline-derived CDR1 and CDR2 are GTSNPN and SVGIG (reference sequence). Trimming shortened V by 5 bases and J by 3 bases, and 10 bases separated the two germline ends. The CDR3 is made up of 12 amino acids. The CDR3 sequence: CAWGGTDTEAFF. CDR3 bases: TGTGCCTGGGGAGGTACGGACACTGAAGCTTTCTTT.

The V call is TRBV7-3, the J call TRBJ1-2, with D unresolved. The CDR3 has 13 residues. The germline V gene encodes CDR1 SGHTA and CDR2 FQGTGA. The ends were cut back, 2 bases at V and 3 bases at J, with 7 bases in the middle. The CDR3 DNA sequence: TGTGCCAGCAGCTTAGGGCAGGACTATGGCTACACCTTC. This translates into CASSLGQDYGYTF.

The chain has TRBV2 and TRBJ1-2, with 10 positions matching TRBD1. Trimming removed 4 bases from V and 2 bases from J; junction bases left unmatched: 19. Germline assignment: CDR1 SNHLY and CDR2 FYNNEI. The CDR3 covers 20 residues. CDR3 coding DNA: TGTGCCAGCAGTGTATTATTTCCCGGGACAGGGGATCGGCCCAACTATGGCTACACCTTC. Its translation: CASSVLFPGTGDRPNYGYTF.

The V gene is TRBV7-9, the J gene TRBJ1-1, with D possibly TRBD1 on 6 matching bases. The germline CDR1 and CDR2 sequences are SEHNR and FQNEAQ (reference sequence). This CDR3 has 14 amino acids. The ends were cut back, 5 bases at V and 4 bases at J, with 14 bases in the middle. The CDR3 region has the DNA TGTGCCAGCAGCCCCGATACAGGGCGCACTGAAGCTTTCTTT. Protein: CASSPDTGRTEAFF.

The chain employs TRBV11-3 and TRBJ2-7; TRBD1 might be the D (5 bases). Germline-derived CDR1 and CDR2 are SGHNT and YENEEA. This CDR3 is built from 13 residues. V lost 5 bases to trimming and J lost 7 bases, with 15 bases between them. Here the CDR3 reads CASSPFRAREQYF. CDR3 sequence (DNA): TGTGCCAGCAGCCCCTTCAGGGCCAGGGAGCAGTACTTC.

The chain couples TRBV29-1 to TRBJ2-7; 7 bases map to TRBD2. The germline gives CDR1 SQVTM, CDR2 ANQGSEA. Trimming at V came to 7 bases and at J to 5 bases, leaving 8 bases not matched to a gene. This CDR3 spans 12 amino acids. CDR3 coding DNA: TGCAGCGCCAGGACTAGGACCAACGAGCAGTACTTC. Its translation: CSARTRTNEQYF.

In this sample, this clone turned up once. The chain joins TRBV28 to TRBJ1-1, with D possibly matching TRBD1 (5 bases). Trimming pared 11 bases from V and 0 bases from J, leaving 16 bases between. CDR1 is MDHEN, CDR2 SYDVKM, per germline. CDR3 length equals 14 residues. The CDR3 nucleotides are TGTGCCTTAAGGGGCCAGCGCATGAACACTGAAGCTTTCTTT. It yields the protein CALRGQRMNTEAFF. Together with reference TRBV28 and TRBJ1-1, the CDR3 gives the full variable domain: DVKVTQSSRYLVKRTGEKVFLECVQDMDHENMFWYRQDPGLGLRLIYFSYDVKMKEKGDIPEGYSVSREKKERFSLILESASTNQTSMYLCALRGQRMNTEAFFGQGTRLTVV.

This rearrangement joins TRBV6-1 to TRBJ2-7; D possibly corresponds to TRBD1 (6 bases). The length of the CDR3 is 13 residues. Per the germline V gene, CDR1 is MNHNS and CDR2 is SASEGT. The V end lost 6 bases, the J end lost 3 bases, and 12 bases lay between the germline ends. The CDR3 loop is CASRSGGFYEQYF. The CDR3 DNA follows: TGTGCCAGCAGGAGTGGGGGCTTCTACGAGCAGTACTTC.

Comment on this clone: One end of the junction varies from germline; a read error may be responsible. The chain couples TRBV29-1 to TRBJ2-1; TRBD2 aligns across 8 bases. Germline V CDR1 and CDR2: SQVTM, ANQGSEA. The CDR3 length is 14 residues. CDR3 region: CSVARGVPYDEQFF. The CDR3 nucleotides are TGCAGCGTTGCGCGGGGGGTGCCCTACGATGAGCAGTTCTTC.

V and J are TRBV19 and TRBJ1-1; D may be TRBD1 (5 bases). V lost 6 bases and J lost 1, with 9 bases in between. This CDR3 spans 13 amino acids. Germline CDR1 LNHDA, CDR2 SQIVND (reference sequence). The CDR3 spells CASRGRGNTEAFF. The DNA for the CDR3 is TGTGCCAGTAGAGGGAGGGGGAACACTGAAGCTTTCTTT.

Only one count was recorded for this clone. The rearrangement links TRBV30 to TRBJ2-2; the match to TRBD2 covers 12 bases. The CDR3 is made up of 15 amino acids. V shed 4 bases and J 4 bases; nucleotides not matched to a gene: 4. Germline CDR1 reads GTSNPN; CDR2 reads SVGIG (reference sequence). The CDR3 coding sequence is TGTGCCTGGACTCCGGGACTAGCGGGCACCGGGGAGCTGTTTTTT. Protein: CAWTPGLAGTGELFF.

V is TRBV29-1 and J is TRBJ2-7, with 7 bases lining up with TRBD1. J gave up 1 base and V 5 bases, and 8 bases lay outside the gene matches. There are 14 residues in the CDR3. Germline assignment: CDR1 SQVTM and CDR2 ANQGSEA. The CDR3 spells CSVKKQGSSYEQYF. CDR3 DNA: TGCAGCGTTAAGAAACAGGGGAGTTCCTACGAGCAGTACTTC.

The DNA of the CDR3 is TGTGCCAGCAGTTTAGGCACAGAAGGGGTGTACGAGCAGTACTTC. This sequence encodes CASSLGTEGVYEQYF. The chain recombines TRBV28 with TRBJ2-7, with D possibly matching TRBD1 (5 bases). V was shortened by 2 bases and J by 4 bases, with 15 bases between the two germline ends. The germline CDR1 and CDR2 sequences are MDHEN and SYDVKM. The CDR3 consists of 15 residues.

In its sample, this clone was seen once. The chain is built from TRBV5-8 and TRBJ2-5, with TRBD2 matching over 12 bases. Germline-derived CDR1 and CDR2 are SGHTS and YDEGEE. With V trimmed by 4 bases and J by 5 bases, 9 bases remained unmatched. CDR3 length: 16 residues. Here the CDR3 DNA reads TGTGCCAGCAGCCCCCGACTAGCGGGGGTCCGGGAGACCCAGTACTTC. It specifies CASSPRLAGVRETQYF.

The CDR3 is CASSQTSGGAQYF. The CDR3 DNA follows: TGTGCCAGCAGTCAGACTAGCGGGGGCGCCCAGTACTTC. The chain uses TRBV6-6 and TRBJ2-5; TRBD2 agrees at 12 bases. CDR1 is MNHNY, CDR2 SVGAGI, per germline (reference sequence). V was clipped by 5 bases and J by 9 bases; unmatched bases: 4. The CDR3 consists of 13 residues.

The sample holds a few counts of this clone. The chain uses TRBV5-6 and TRBJ1-6, with D uncertain. The CDR3 covers 13 residues. The V gene lost 4 bases and the J gene lost 8 bases, with 10 bases spanning the gap. Germline CDR1 reads SGHDT; CDR2 reads YYEEEE. In DNA, the CDR3 is TGTGCCAGCAGCGTAATACGGGATTCACCCCTCCACTTT. Its translation: CASSVIRDSPLHF.